This entry describes one TCR beta chain. Antigen unknown. These data are taken from a study of Graves' ophthalmopathy and Graves' hyperthyroidism. The study, taken as a whole, reports: Ophthalmopathy progression was predicted by the model at 55% to 71% sensitivity and less than 80% specificity. Among expanded thyroid clonotypes above 0.001 frequency, most also occurred in blood.

Germline V lookup: CDR1 MNHEY, CDR2 SVGAGI. Trimming shortened V by 9 bases and J by 3 bases, and 21 bases separated the two germline ends. The length of the CDR3 is 17 residues. Amplified TCR beta CDR3 regions were obtained using RNA transcripts as template. HTBI-primed first-round RT-PCR preceded second-round multiplex PCR. TCRdb reprocessed the multiplex PCR reads via MiXCR and lists one record per CDR3 protein. This sample carries about 1.2 million distinct CDR3 sequences, about two fifths of them seen once, and the ten largest clones take roughly 11%. The chain uses TRBV6-5 and TRBJ1-6; D is ambiguous. Specimen: peripheral blood or thyroid tissue (not recorded which). This sequence was found in an adult man with Graves' hyperthyroidism. CDR3 DNA sequence: TGTGCCAGAAGACCCCGGACGGCTACAGACTATAATTCACCCCTCCACTTT. The encoded protein is CARRPRTATDYNSPLHF.